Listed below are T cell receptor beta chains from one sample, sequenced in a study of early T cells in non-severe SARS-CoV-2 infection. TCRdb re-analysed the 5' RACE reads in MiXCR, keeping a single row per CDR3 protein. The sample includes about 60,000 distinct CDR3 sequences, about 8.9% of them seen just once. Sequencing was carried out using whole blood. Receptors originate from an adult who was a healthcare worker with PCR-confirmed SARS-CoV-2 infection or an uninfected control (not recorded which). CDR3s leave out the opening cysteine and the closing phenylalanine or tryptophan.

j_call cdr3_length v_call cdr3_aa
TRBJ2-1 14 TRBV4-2 ASSQAAGGPENEQF
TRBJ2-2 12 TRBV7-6 ASGWEAAGGELF
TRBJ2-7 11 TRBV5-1 ASSSLGAGEQY
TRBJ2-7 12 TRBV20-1 SATARQGNYEQY
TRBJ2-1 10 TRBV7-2 ASSLAANEQF
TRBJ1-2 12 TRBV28 ASSLIGALYGYT
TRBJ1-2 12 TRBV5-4 ASSLEQLLGGYT
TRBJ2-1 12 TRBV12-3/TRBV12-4 ASWTSGGYNEQF
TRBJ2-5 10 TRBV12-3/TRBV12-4 ASSFGREAQY
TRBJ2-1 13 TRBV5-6 ASSLDGSQYNEQF
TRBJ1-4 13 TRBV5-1 TSSLVGSNNEKLF
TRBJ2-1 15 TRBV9 ASSVGASGGSYNEQF
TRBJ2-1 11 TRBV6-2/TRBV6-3 ASSYLAGVEQF
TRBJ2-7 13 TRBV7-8 ASSLSTGPGYEQY
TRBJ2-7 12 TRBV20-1 SALGDRGSYEQY
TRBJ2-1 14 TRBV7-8 ASSLARYDRDNEQF
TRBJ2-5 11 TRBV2 ASSGLEQETQY
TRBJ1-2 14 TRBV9 ASSVAAGQTTYGYT
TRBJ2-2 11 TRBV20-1 SASLAGVGELF
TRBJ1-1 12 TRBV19 ASRGTAGNTEAF
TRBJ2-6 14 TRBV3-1 ASSQGQGSGANVLT
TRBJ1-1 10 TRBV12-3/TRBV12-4 ANVRMNTEAF
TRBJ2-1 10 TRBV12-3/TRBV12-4 ASSSRTHEQF
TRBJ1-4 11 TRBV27 ATSGRHNEKLF
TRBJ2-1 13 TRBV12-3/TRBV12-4 ASSRDSSLSNEQF
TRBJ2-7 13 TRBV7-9 ASSSPGQGDYEQY
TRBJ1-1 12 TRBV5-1 ASSFQGARTEAF